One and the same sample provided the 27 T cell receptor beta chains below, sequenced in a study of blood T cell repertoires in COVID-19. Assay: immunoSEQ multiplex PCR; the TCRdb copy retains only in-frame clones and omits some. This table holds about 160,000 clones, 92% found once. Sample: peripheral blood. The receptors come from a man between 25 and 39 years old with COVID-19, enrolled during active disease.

CDR3 region: CASSRLWGAGGPQAGWNEQFF. As DNA, the CDR3 is TGCGCCAGCAGCCGCTTATGGGGGGCGGGAGGGCCTCAGGCGGGATGGAATGAGCAGTTCTTC. The chain has TRBV4-3 and TRBJ2-1; TRBD2 matches 9 bases. The CDR3 extends over 21 amino acids. CDR1 is LGHNA, CDR2 YSLEER, per germline. V lost 4 bases to trimming and J lost 7 bases; unmatched junction nucleotides: 26.

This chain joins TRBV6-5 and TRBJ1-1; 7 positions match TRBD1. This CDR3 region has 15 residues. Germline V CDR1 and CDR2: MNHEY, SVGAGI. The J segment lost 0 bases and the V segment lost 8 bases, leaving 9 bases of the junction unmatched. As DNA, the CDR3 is TGTGCCAGCGGGGACGGGACAGCAATGAACACTGAAGCTTTCTTT. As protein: CASGDGTAMNTEAFF.

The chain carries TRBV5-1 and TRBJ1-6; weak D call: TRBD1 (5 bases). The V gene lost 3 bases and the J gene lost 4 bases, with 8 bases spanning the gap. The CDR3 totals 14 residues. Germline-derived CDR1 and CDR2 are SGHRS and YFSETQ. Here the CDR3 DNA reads TGCGCCAGCAGCTGGACACAGTATAATTCACCCCTCCACTTT. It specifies CASSWTQYNSPLHF.

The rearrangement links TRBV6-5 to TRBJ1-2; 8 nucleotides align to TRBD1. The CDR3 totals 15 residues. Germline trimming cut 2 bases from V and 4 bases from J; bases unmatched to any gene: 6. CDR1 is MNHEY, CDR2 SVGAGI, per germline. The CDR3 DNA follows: TGTGCCAGCAGTTACAGTATGCAGGGGGCCTATGGCTACACCTTC. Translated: CASSYSMQGAYGYTF.

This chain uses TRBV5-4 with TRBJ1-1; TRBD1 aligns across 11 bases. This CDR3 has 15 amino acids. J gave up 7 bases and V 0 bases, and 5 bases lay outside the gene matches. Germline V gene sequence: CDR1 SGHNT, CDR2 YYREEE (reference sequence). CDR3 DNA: TGTGCCAGCAGCTTGGGTGGACAGGGGGCTATTGAAGCTTTCTTT. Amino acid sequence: CASSLGGQGAIEAFF.

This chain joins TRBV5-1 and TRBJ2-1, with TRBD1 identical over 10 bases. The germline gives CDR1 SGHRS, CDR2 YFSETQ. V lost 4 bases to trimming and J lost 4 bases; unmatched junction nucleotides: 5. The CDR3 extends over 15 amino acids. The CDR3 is CASSPGQGGYNEQFF. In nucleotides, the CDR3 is TGCGCCAGCAGCCCCGGACAGGGGGGTTACAATGAGCAGTTCTTC. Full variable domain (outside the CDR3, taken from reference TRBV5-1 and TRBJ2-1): KAGVTQTPRYLIKTRGQQVTLSCSPISGHRSVSWYQQTPGQGLQFLFEYFSETQRNKGNFPGRFSGRQFSNSRSEMNVSTLELGDSALYLCASSPGQGGYNEQFFGPGTRLTVL.

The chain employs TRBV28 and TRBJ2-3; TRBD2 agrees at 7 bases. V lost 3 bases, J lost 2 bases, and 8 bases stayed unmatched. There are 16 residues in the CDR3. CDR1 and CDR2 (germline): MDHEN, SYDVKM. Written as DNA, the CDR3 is TGTGCCAGCAGTTTCCCTCCGGGAGGTCCCACAGATACGCAGTATTTT. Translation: CASSFPPGGPTDTQYF.

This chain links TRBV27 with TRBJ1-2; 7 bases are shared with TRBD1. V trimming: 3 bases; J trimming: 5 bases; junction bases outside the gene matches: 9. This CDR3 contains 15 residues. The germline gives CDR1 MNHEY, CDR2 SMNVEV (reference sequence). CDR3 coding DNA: TGTGCCAGCAGTTTGAACAGGGGCAGGGAGTATGGCTACACCTTC. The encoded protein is CASSLNRGREYGYTF.

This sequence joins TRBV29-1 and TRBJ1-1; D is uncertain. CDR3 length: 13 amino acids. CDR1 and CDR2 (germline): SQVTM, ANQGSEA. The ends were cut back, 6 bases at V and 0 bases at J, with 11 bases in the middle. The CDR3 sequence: CSVLLPLNTEAFF. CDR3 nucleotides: TGCAGCGTATTACTACCTCTGAACACTGAAGCTTTCTTT.

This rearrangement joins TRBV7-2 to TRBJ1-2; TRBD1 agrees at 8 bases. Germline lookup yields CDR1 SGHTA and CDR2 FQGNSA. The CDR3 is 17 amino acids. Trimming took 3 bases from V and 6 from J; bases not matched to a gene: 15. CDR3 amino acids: CASSLRAGLQGADGYTF. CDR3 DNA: TGTGCCAGCAGCTTGCGGGCGGGTTTGCAGGGGGCGGATGGCTACACCTTC.

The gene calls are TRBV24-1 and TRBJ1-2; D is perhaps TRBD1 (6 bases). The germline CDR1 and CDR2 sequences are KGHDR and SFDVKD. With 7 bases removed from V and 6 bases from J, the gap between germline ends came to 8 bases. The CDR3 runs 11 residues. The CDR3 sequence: CATRGADGYTF. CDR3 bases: TGTGCCACCAGGGGGGCTGATGGCTACACCTTC.

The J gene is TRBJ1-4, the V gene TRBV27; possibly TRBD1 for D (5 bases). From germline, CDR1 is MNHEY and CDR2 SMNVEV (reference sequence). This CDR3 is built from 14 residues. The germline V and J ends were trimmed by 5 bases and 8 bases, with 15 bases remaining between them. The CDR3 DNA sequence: TGTGCCAGCAGTCACCGAGACAGAGGAGAAAAACTGTTTTTT. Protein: CASSHRDRGEKLFF.

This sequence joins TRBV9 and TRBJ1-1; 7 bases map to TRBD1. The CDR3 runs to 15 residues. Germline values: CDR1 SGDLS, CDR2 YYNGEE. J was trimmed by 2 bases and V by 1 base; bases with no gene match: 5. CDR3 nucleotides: TGTGCCAGCAGCGTATTAGGGACAGCCAACACTGAAGCTTTCTTT. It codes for CASSVLGTANTEAFF.

CDR3 bases: TGTGCCAGCAGCTTAGAGCAGGGTCGGGAGTACTTC. This gives the protein CASSLEQGREYF. V is TRBV7-9 and J is TRBJ2-7; possible D gene TRBD1, 5 bases. This CDR3 comprises 12 residues. V lost 1 base to trimming and J lost 11 bases, with 12 bases between them. Germline V CDR1 and CDR2: SEHNR, FQNEAQ (reference sequence).

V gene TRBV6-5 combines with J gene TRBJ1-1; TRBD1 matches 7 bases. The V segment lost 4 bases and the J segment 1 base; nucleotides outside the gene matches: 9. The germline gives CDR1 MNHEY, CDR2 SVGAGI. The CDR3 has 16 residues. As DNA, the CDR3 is TGTGCCAGCAGTTCCTTACAGGGGAGTGGGAACACTGAAGCTTTCTTT. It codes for CASSSLQGSGNTEAFF.

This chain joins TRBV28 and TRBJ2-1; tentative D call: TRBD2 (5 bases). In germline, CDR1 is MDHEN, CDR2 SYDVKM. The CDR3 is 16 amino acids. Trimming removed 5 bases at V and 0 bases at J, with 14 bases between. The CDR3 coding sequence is TGTGCCAGCAGTGGTAGGCGGGCCGACTCCTACAATGAGCAGTTCTTC. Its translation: CASSGRRADSYNEQFF.

The CDR3 bases are TGTGCCATCAGGAAGGAGTACAGGGGGGGATTGGACACCGGGGAGCTGTTTTTT. Translated, it gives CAIRKEYRGGLDTGELFF. This chain connects TRBV10-3 to TRBJ2-2, with a tentative D call TRBD1 (8 bases). Trimming removed 6 bases from V and 3 bases from J, with 23 bases in between. The CDR3 has 18 residues. Looked up from germline, CDR1 is ENHRY and CDR2 is SYGVKD.

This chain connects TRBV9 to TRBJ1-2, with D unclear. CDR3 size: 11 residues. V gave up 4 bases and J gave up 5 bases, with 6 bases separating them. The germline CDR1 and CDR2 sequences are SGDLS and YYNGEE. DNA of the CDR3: TGTGCCAGCAGCCGAGATTATGGCTACACCTTC. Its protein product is CASSRDYGYTF.

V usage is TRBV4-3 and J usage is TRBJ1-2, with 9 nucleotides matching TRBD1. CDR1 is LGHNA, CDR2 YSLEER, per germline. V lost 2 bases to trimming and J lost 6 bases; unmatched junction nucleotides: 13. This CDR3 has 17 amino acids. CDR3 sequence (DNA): TGCGCCAGCAGCCAAAGATTCCGGACAGGGGAGAGTGATGGCTACACCTTC. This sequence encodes CASSQRFRTGESDGYTF.

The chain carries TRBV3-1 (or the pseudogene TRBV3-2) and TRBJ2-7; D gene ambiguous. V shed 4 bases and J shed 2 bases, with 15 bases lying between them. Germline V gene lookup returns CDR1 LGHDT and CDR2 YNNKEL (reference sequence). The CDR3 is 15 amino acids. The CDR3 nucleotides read TGTGCCAGCAGCCTTAGACCCGCGGCTACCTACGAGCAGTACTTC. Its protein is CASSLRPAATYEQYF.

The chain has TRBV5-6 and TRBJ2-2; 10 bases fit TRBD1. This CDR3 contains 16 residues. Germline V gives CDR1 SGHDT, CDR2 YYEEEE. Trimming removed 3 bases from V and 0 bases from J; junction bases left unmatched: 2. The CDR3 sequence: CASSSGTGANTGELFF. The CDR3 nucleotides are TGTGCCAGCAGCTCCGGGACAGGGGCGAACACCGGGGAGCTGTTTTTT.

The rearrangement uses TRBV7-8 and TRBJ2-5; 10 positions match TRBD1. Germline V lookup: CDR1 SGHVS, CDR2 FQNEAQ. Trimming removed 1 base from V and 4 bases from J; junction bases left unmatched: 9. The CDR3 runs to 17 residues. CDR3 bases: TGTGCCAGCAGCTTAGTGCCCGACAGGGGGCAGGGAGAGACCCAGTACTTC. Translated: CASSLVPDRGQGETQYF.

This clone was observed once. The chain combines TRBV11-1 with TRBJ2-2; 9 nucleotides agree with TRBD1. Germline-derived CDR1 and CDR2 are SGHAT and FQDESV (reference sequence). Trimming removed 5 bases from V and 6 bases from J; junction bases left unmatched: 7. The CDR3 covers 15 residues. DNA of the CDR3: TGTGCCAGCAGCCCGGGACAGGGTATCTCCGGGGAGCTGTTTTTT. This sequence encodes CASSPGQGISGELFF.

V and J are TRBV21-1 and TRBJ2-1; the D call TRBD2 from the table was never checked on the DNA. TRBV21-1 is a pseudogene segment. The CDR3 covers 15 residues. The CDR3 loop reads CAILRERGWYNEQFF. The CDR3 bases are TGTGCCATCCTAAGGGAGCGGGGCTGGTACAATGAGCAGTTCTTC.

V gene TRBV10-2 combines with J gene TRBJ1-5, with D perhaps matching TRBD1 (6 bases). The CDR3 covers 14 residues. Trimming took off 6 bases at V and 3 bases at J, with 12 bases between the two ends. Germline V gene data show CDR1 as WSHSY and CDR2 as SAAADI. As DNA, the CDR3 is TGCGCCAGCAGGGCCGACAGGTTCAATCAGCCCCAGCATTTT. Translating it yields CASRADRFNQPQHF.

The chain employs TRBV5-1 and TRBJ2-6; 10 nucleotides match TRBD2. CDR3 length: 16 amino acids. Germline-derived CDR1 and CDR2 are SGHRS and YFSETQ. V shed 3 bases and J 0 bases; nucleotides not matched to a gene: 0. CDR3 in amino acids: CASSSSGSSGANVLTF. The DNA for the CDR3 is TGCGCCAGCAGCTCTAGCGGGAGCTCTGGGGCCAACGTCCTGACTTTC.

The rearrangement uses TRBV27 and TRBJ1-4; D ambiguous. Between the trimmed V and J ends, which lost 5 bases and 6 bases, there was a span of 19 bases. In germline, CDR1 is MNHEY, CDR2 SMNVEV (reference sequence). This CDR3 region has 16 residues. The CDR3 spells CASSPRHPTMDEKLFF. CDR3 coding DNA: TGTGCCAGCAGTCCCCGACACCCTACGATGGATGAAAAACTGTTTTTT.